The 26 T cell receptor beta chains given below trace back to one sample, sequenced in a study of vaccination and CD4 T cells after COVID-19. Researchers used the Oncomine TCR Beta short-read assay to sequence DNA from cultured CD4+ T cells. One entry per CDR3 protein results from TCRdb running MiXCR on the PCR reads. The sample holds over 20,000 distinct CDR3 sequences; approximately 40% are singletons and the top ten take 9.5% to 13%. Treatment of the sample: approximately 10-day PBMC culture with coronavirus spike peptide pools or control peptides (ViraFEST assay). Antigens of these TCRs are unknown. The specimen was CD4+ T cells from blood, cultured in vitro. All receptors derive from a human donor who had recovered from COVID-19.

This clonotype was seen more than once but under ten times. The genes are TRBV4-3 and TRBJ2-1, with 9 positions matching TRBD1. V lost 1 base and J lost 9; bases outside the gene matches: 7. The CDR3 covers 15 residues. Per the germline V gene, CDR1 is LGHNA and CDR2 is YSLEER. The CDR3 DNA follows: TGCGCCAGCAGCCAAGCTGGACAGGGGATTACTGAGCAGTTCTTC. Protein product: CASSQAGQGITEQFF.

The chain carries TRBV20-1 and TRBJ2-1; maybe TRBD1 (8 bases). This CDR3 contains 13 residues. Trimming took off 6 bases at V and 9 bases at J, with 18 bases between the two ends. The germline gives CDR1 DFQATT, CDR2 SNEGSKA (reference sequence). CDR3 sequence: CSANRGGQGEQFF. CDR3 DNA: TGCAGTGCCAACAGGGGGGGGCAGGGTGAGCAGTTCTTC.

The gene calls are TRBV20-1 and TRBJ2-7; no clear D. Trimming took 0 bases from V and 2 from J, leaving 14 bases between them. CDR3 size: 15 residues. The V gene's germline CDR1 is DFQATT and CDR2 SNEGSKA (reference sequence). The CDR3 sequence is CSARDAATGPYEQYF. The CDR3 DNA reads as TGCAGTGCTAGAGATGCGGCGACGGGCCCCTACGAGCAGTACTTC.

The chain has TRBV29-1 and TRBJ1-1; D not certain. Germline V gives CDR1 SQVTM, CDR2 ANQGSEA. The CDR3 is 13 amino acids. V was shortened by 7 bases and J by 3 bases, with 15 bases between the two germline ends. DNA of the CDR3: TGCAGCGAGAAGACAAGGACGGACACTGAAGCTTTCTTT. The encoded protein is CSEKTRTDTEAFF.

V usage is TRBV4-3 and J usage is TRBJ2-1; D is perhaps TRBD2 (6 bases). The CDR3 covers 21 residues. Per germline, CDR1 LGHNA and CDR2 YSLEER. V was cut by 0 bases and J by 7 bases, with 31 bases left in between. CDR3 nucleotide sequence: TGCGCCAGCAGCCAAGATCTCCTCCTAATTGGGGCCTATCGGGGGAAAAATGAGCAGTTCTTC. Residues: CASSQDLLLIGAYRGKNEQFF.

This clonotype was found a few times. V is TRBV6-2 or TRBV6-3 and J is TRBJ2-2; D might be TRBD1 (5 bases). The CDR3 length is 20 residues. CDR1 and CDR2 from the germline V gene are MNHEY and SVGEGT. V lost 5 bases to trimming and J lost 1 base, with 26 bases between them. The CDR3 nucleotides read TGTGCCAGCAGTCCCTTTGGCAGGGCAAACCGTCCCGGGAACACCGGGGAGCTGTTTTTT. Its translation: CASSPFGRANRPGNTGELFF.

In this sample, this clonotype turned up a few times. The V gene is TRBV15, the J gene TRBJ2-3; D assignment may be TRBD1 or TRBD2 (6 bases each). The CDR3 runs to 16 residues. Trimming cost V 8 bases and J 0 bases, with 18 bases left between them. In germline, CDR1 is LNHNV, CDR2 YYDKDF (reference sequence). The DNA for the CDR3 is TGTGCCACCTCCCCAGGCTGGGGGGCGAGCACAGATACGCAGTATTTT. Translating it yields CATSPGWGASTDTQYF.

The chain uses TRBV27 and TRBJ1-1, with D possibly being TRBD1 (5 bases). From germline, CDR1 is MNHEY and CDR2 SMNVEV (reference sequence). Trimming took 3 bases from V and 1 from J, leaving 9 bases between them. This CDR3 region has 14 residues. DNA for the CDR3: TGTGCCAGCAGTTTCACCAGGGAGAACACTGAAGCTTTCTTT. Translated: CASSFTRENTEAFF.

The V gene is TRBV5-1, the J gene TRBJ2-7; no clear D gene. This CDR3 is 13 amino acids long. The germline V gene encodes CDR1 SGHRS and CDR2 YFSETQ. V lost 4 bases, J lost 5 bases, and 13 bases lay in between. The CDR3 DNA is TGCGCCAGCAGCCCAGAAACCATCCACGAGCAGTACTTC. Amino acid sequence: CASSPETIHEQYF.

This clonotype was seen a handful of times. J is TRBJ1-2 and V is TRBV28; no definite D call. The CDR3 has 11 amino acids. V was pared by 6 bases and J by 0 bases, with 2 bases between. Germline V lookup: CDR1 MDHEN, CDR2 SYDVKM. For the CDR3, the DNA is TGTGCCAGCAGCACTAACTATGGCTACACCTTC. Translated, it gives CASSTNYGYTF.

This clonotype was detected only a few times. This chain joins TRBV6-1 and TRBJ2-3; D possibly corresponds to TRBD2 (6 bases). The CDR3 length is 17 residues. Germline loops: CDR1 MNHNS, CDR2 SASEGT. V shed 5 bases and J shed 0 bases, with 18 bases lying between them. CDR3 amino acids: CASSPRWSAGSTDTQYF. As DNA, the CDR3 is TGTGCCAGCAGTCCAAGATGGAGTGCGGGGAGCACAGATACGCAGTATTTT.

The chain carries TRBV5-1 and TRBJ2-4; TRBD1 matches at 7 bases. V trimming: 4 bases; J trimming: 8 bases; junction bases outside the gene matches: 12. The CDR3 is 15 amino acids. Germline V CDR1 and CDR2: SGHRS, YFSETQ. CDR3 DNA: TGCGCCAGCAGCAGAGGAGCCAGGGGGAGTGACATTCAGTACTTC. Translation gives CASSRGARGSDIQYF.

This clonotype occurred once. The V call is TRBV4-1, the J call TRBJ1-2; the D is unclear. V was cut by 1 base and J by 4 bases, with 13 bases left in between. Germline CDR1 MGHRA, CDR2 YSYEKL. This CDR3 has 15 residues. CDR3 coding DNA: TGCGCCAGCAGCCAAGCAAGCGTGGAGGCCTATGGCTACACCTTC. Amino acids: CASSQASVEAYGYTF.

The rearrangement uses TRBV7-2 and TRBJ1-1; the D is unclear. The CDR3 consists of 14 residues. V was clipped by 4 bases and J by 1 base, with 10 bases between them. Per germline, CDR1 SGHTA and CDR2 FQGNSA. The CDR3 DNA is TGTGCCAGCAGCTATATCCCTTCGAACACTGAAGCTTTCTTT. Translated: CASSYIPSNTEAFF.

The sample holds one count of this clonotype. Written as DNA, the CDR3 is TGTGCCAGCAGCCCTCAGGGCTCCTACGAGCAGTACTTC. Translation: CASSPQGSYEQYF. This sequence joins TRBV27 and TRBJ2-7, with D possibly TRBD1 on 5 matching bases. Trimming shortened V by 6 bases and J by 0 bases, and 9 bases separated the two germline ends. The CDR3 extends over 13 amino acids. CDR1 is MNHEY and CDR2 is SMNVEV in the germline V gene (reference sequence).

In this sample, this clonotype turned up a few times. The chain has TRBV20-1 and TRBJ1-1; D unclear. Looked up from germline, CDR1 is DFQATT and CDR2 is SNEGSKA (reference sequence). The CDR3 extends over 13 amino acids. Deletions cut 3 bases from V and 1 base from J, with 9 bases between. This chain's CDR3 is CSARGLRNTEAFF. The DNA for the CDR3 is TGCAGTGCTAGGGGTCTACGGAACACTGAAGCTTTCTTT.

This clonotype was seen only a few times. CDR3 loop: CTSSLMGGPSSPGANVLTF. DNA of the CDR3: TGCACCAGCAGCCTCATGGGGGGGCCGAGCTCCCCCGGGGCCAACGTCCTGACTTTC. The V gene is TRBV1, the J gene TRBJ2-6; the D call TRBD1 from the table was never checked on the DNA. TRBV1 is labeled a pseudogene. The CDR3 is 19 amino acids.

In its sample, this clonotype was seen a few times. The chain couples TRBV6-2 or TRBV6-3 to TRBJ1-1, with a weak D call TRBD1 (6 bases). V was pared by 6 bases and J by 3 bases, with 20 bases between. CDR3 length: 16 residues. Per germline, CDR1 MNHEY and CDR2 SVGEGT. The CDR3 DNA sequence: TGTGCCAGCAGCCCCATCCCTATACAGGGCCACACTGAAGCTTTCTTT. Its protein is CASSPIPIQGHTEAFF.

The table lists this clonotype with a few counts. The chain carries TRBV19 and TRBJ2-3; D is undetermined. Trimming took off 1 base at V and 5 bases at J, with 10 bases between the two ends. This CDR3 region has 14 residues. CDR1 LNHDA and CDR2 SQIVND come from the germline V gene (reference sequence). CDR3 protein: CASSIVARGDTQYF. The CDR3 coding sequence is TGTGCCAGTAGTATAGTAGCCAGAGGAGATACGCAGTATTTT.

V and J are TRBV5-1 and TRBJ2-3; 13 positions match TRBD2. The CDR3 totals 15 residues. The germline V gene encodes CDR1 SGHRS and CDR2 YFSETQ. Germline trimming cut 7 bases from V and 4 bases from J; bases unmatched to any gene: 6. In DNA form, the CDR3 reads TGCGCCAGCCGACGCGGACTAGCGGGGGCAGATACGCAGTATTTT. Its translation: CASRRGLAGADTQYF.

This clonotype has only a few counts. CDR3 protein: CASSTGTGELFF. Written as DNA, the CDR3 is TGTGCCAGCAGTACAGGAACCGGGGAGCTGTTTTTT. This chain connects TRBV2 to TRBJ2-2, with D perhaps matching TRBD1 (5 bases). Trimming shortened V by 5 bases and J by 5 bases, and 6 bases separated the two germline ends. The V gene's germline CDR1 is SNHLY and CDR2 FYNNEI. The CDR3 spans 12 residues. The entire variable domain, with the rest obtained from reference TRBV2 and TRBJ2-2, is as follows: EPEVTQTPSHQVTQMGQEVILRCVPISNHLYFYWYRQILGQKVEFLVSFYNNEISEKSEIFDDQFSVERPDGSNFTLKIRSTKLEDSAMYFCASSTGTGELFFGEGSRLTVL.

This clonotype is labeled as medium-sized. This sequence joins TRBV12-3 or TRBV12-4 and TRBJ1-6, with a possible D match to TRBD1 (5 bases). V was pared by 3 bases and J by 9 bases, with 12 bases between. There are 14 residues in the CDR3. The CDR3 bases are TGTGCCAGCAGTTTGGGCAGGGCAGGTTCACCCCTCCACTTT. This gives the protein CASSLGRAGSPLHF.

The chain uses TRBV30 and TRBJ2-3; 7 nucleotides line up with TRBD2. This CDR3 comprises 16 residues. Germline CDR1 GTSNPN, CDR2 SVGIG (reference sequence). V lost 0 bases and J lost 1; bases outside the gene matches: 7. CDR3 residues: CAWSVPSGGGTDTQYF. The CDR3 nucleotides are TGTGCCTGGAGTGTCCCTAGCGGAGGTGGCACAGATACGCAGTATTTT.

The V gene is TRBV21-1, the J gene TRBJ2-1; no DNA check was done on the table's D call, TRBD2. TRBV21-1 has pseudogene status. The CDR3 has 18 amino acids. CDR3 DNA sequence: TGTGCCAGCTTCAGGGAATTGGGGCTAGCTCCGTCCTACAATGAGCAGTTCTTC. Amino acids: CASFRELGLAPSYNEQFF.

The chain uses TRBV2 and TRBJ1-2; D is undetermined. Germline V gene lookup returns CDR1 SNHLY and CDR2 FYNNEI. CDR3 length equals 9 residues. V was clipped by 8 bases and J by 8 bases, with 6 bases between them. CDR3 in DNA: TGTGCCAGCGGGTACGGCTACACCTTC. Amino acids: CASGYGYTF.

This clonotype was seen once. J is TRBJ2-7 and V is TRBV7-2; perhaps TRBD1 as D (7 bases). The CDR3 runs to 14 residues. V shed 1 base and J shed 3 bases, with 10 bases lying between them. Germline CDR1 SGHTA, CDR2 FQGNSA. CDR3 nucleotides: TGTGCCAGCAGCTTAGGGGGGGACAGCTACGAGCAGTACTTC. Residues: CASSLGGDSYEQYF.